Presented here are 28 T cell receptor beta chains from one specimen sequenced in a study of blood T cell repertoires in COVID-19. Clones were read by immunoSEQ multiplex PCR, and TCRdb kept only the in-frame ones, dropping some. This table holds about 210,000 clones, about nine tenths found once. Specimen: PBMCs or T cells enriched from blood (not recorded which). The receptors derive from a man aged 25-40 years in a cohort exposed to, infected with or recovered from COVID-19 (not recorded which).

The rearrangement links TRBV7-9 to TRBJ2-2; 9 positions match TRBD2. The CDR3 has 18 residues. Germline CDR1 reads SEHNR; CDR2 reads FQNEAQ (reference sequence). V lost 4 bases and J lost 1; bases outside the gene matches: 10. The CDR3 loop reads CASSSPKGLALNTGELFF. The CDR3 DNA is TGTGCCAGCAGCTCACCCAAGGGACTAGCCCTGAACACCGGGGAGCTGTTTTTT.

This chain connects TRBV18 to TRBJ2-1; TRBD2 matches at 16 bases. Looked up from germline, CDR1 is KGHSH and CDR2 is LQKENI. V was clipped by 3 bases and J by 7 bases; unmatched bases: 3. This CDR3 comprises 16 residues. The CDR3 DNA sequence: TGTGCCAGCTCACCGACGGGACTAGCGGGAGGGAATGAGCAGTTCTTC. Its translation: CASSPTGLAGGNEQFF.

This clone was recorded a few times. The CDR3 DNA is TGTGCCACCAGTGATCCCTTCCGGGACAGGGTCGACGGCTACACCTTC. Translation gives CATSDPFRDRVDGYTF. The genes are TRBV24-1 and TRBJ1-2; 9 positions agree with TRBD1. V lost 3 bases, J lost 8 bases, and 12 bases stayed unmatched. The CDR3 loop spans 16 amino acids. The germline gives CDR1 KGHDR, CDR2 SFDVKD.

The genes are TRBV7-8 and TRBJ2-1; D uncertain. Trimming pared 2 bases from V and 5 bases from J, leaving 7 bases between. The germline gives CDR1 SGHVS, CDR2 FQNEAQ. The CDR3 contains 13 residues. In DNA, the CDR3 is TGTGCCAGCAGCTTAAGCCCAAACAATGAGCAGTTCTTC. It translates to CASSLSPNNEQFF. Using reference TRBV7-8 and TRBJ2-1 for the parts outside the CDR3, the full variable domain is GAGVSQSPRYKVAKRGQDVALRCDPISGHVSLFWYQQALGQGPEFLTYFQNEAQLDKSGLPSDRFFAERPEGSVSTLKIQRTQQEDSAVYLCASSLSPNNEQFFGPGTRLTVL.

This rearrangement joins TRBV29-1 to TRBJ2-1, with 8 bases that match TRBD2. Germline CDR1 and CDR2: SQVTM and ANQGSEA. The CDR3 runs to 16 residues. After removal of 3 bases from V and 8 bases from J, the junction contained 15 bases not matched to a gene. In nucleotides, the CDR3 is TGCAGCGTTGAGGAGCGGGGGACTCTGGGGGTCGATGAGCAGTTCTTC. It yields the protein CSVEERGTLGVDEQFF.

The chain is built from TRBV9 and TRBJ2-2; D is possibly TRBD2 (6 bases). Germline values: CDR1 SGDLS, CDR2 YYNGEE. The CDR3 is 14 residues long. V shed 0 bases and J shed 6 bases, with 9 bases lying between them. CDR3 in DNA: TGTGCCAGCAGCGTAGCAAGACTAGCCGGGGAGCTGTTTTTT. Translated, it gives CASSVARLAGELFF.

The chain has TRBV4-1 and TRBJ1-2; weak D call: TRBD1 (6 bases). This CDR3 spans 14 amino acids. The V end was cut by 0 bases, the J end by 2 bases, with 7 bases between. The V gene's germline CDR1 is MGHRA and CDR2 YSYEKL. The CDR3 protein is CASSQDDRNYGYTF. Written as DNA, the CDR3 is TGCGCCAGCAGCCAAGACGACAGGAACTATGGCTACACCTTC.

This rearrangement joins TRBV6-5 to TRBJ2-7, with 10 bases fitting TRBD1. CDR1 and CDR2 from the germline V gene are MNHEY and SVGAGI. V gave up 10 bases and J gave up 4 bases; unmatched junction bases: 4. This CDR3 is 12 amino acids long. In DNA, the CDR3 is TGTGCCACGACAGGGGGCCCATACGAGCAGTACTTC. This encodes CATTGGPYEQYF.

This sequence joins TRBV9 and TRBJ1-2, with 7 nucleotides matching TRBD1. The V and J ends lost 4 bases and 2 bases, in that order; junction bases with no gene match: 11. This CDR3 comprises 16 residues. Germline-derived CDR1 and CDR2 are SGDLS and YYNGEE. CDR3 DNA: TGTGCCAGCAGCCGAACAGACAGGGCATTAAACTATGGCTACACCTTC. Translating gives CASSRTDRALNYGYTF.

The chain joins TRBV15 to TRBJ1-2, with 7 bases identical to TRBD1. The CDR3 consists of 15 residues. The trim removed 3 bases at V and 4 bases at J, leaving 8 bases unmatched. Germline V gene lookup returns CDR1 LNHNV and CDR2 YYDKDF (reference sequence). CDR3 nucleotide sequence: TGTGCCACCAGCAGTATCGGGACAGCCTCCTATGGCTACACCTTC. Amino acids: CATSSIGTASYGYTF.

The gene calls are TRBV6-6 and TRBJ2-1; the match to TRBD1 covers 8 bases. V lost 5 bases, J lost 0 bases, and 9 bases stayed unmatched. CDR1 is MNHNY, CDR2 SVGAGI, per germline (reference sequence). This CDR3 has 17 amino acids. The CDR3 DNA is TGTGCCAGCAGTCCTGGAACAGGGGGTGGCTCCTACAATGAGCAGTTCTTC. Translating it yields CASSPGTGGGSYNEQFF.

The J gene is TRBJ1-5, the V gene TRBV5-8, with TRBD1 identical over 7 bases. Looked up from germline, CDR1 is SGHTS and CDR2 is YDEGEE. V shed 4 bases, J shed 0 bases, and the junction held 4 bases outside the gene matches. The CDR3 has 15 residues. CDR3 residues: CASSLGQYSNQPQHF. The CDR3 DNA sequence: TGTGCCAGCAGCCTGGGACAGTATAGCAATCAGCCCCAGCATTTT.

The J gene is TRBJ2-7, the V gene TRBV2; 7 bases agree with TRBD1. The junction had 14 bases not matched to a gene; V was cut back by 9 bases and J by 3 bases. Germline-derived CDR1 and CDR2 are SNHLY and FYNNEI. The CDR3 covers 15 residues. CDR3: CASRDGTALLYEQYF. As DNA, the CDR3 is TGTGCCAGTAGAGACGGGACAGCCCTCCTCTACGAGCAGTACTTC.

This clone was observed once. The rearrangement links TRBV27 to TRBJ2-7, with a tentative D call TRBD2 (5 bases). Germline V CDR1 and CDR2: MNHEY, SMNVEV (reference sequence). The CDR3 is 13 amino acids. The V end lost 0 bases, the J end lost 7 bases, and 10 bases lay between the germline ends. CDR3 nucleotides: TGTGCCAGCAGTTTATCGCGGAGGTTAGAGCAGTACTTC. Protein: CASSLSRRLEQYF.

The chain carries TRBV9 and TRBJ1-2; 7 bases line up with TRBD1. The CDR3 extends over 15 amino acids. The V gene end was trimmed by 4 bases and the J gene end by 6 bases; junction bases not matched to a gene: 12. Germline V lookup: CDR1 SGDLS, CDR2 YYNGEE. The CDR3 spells CASSPVEGAFDGYTF. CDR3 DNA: TGTGCCAGCAGCCCAGTGGAGGGGGCTTTCGATGGCTACACCTTC.

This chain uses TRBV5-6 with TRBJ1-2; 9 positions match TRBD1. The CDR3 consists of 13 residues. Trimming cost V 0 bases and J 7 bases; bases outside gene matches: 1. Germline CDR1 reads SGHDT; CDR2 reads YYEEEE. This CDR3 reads CASSLATGGGYTF. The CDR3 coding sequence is TGTGCCAGCAGCTTGGCGACAGGGGGTGGCTACACCTTC. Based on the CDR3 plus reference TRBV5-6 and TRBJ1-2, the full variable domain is DAGVTQSPTHLIKTRGQQVTLRCSPKSGHDTVSWYQQALGQGPQFIFQYYEEEERQRGNFPDRFSGHQFPNYSSELNVNALLLGDSALYLCASSLATGGGYTFGSGTRLTVV.

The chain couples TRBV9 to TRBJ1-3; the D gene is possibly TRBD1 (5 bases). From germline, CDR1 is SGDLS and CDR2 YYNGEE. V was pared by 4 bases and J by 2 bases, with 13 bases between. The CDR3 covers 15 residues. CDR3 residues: CASSSGGTPGNTIYF. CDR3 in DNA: TGTGCCAGCAGCTCCGGGGGTACCCCTGGAAACACCATATATTTT.

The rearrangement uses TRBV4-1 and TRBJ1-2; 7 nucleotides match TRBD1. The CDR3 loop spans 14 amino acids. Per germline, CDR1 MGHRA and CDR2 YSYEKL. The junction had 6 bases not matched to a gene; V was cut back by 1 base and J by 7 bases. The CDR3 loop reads CASSQAGTVLGYTF. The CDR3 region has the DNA TGCGCCAGCAGCCAAGCCGGGACAGTGCTTGGCTACACCTTC.

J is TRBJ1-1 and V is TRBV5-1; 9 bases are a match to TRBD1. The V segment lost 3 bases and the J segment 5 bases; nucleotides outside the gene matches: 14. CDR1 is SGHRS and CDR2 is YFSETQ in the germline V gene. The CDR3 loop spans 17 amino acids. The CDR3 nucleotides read TGCGCCAGCAGCTCAGCCGGGACAGGGCCCAGATCAACTGAAGCTTTCTTT. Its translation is CASSSAGTGPRSTEAFF.

DNA for the CDR3: TGTGCCAGCTCACCGCCGGGACAGATAATAGATACGCAGTATTTT. Encoded protein: CASSPPGQIIDTQYF. The gene calls are TRBV18 and TRBJ2-3, with TRBD1 matching over 7 bases. CDR1 is KGHSH and CDR2 is LQKENI in the germline V gene. Losses at the gene ends were 3 bases for V and 5 bases for J; bases not matched to a gene: 8. The CDR3 is 15 amino acids.

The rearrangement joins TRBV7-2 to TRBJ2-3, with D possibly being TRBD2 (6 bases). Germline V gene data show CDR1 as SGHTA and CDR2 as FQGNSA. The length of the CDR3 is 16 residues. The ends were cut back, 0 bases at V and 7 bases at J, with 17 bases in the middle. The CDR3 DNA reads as TGTGCCAGCAGCTTAGCGCCGGCGGGAACGTCTCATACGCAGTATTTT. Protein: CASSLAPAGTSHTQYF.

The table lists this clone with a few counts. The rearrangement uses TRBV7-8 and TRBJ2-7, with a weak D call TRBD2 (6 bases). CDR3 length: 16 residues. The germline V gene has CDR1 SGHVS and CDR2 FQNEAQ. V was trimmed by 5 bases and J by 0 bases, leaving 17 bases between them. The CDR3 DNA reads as TGTGCCAGCAGCCCCGCGGGGAGCGAGAGCTCCTACGAGCAGTACTTC. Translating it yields CASSPAGSESSYEQYF. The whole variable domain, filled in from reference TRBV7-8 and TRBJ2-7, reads GAGVSQSPRYKVAKRGQDVALRCDPISGHVSLFWYQQALGQGPEFLTYFQNEAQLDKSGLPSDRFFAERPEGSVSTLKIQRTQQEDSAVYLCASSPAGSESSYEQYFGPGTRLTVT.

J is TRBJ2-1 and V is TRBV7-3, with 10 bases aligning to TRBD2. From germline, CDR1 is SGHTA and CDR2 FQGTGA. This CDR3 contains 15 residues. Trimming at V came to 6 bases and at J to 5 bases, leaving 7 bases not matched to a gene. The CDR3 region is CASRASGSTNNEQFF. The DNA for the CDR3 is TGTGCCAGCAGGGCTAGCGGGAGTACGAACAATGAGCAGTTCTTC.

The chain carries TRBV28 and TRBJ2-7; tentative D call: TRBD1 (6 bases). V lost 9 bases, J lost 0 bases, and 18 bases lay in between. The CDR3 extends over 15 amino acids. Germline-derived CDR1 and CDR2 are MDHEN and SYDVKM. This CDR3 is CASIETGLSSYEQYF. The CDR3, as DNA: TGTGCCAGTATAGAGACAGGCCTTAGCTCCTACGAGCAGTACTTC.

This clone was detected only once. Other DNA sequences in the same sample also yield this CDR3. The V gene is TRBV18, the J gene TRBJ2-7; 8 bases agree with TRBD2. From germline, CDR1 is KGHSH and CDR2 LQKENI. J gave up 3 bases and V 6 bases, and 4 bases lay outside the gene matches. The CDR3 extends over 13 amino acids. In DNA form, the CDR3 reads TGTGCCAGCTCCCCGGGACTAGGCTACGAGCAGTACTTC. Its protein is CASSPGLGYEQYF.

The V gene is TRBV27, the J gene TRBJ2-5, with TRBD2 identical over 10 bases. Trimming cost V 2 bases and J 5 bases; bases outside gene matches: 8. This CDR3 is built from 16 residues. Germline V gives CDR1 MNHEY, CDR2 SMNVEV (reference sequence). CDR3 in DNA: TGTGCCAGCAGTTTAGTCTCAGCGGGAGGGCCGGAGACCCAGTACTTC. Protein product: CASSLVSAGGPETQYF.

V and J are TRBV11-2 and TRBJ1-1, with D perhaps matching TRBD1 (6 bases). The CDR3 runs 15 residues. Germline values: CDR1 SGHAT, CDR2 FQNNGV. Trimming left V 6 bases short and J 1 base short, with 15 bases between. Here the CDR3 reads CASRFPGGANTEAFF. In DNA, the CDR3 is TGTGCCAGCAGGTTCCCGGGGGGGGCGAACACTGAAGCTTTCTTT.

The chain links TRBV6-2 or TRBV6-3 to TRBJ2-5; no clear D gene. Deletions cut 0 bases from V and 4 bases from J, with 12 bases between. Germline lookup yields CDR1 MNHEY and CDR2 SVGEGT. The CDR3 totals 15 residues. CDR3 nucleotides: TGTGCCAGCAGTTACTCGACTGTCAACCGAGAGACCCAGTACTTC. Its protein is CASSYSTVNRETQYF.